The present T cell receptor beta chain was sequenced within a study of blood T cell repertoires in COVID-19. In the study overall: The analysed material was cDNA or gDNA that came from T cells, B-cell-depleted T cells, or PBMCs.

CDR1 and CDR2 (germline): MNHEY, SMNVEV (reference sequence). The V end was cut by 3 bases, the J end by 5 bases, with 14 bases between. The CDR3 length is 14 residues. Repertoires were generated with immunoSEQ multiplex PCR, while TCRdb's copy carries only in-frame clones and drops some. The table has roughly 360,000 clones, around 87% seen once. Those who participated ranged in age from roughly 18 to 90 years and resided in about two dozen US areas. Clinical history reported by participants formed the basis on which cohorts were assigned. Recovered status in Cohort 3 required two negative PCRs, clearance, or symptom resolution.

This chain joins TRBV27 and TRBJ2-7; TRBD1 might be the D (5 bases). Specimen: PBMCs or T cells enriched from blood (not recorded which). This sequence was found in a man aged 25-40 years who had recovered from COVID-19. The CDR3, as DNA: TGTGCCAGCAGTTTTTATTCCAGGGCAGACGAGCAGTACTTC. Amino acid sequence: CASSFYSRADEQYF.